One and the same sample provided the 14 T cell receptor beta chains below, sequenced in a study of response to subunit inactivated influenza vaccine. TCRdb called the RT-PCR reads again in MiXCR, with one record for every CDR3 protein. In the table there are roughly 500,000 distinct CDR3 sequences, about 17% of which are singletons. Source: CD4+ T cells sorted from PBMCs, taken about 24 months after vaccination. These receptors all stem from a man between 50 and 75 years old who received an inactivated influenza vaccine.

As regards this clonotype: Without the conserved terminal phenylalanine or tryptophan, this CDR3 likely stems from a read error. The chain combines TRBV7-8 with TRBJ2-1; D perhaps matches TRBD1 (6 bases). Trimming shortened V by 8 bases and J by 8 bases, and 16 bases separated the two germline ends. Per the germline V gene, CDR1 is SGHVS and CDR2 is FQNEAQ. The CDR3 contains 13 residues. The DNA of the CDR3 is TGTGCCAGCGGGAGTCCGGCAGGGGATGAGCAGTTCTCC. Protein sequence: CASGSPAGDEQFS.

This clonotype was seen a handful of times. One base away lies a much larger clone, so this may be a sequencing read error. CDR3 nucleotides: TGTGCCAGCAGCCCCGGCTATGAGCAGTTCTTC. It encodes CASSPGYEQFF. The genes are TRBV7-2 and TRBJ2-1, with D unclear. Per the germline V gene, CDR1 is SGHTA and CDR2 is FQGNSA. The V end was cut by 5 bases, the J end by 8 bases, with 7 bases between. This CDR3 comprises 11 residues.

This clonotype has more than one count but fewer than ten. V gene TRBV10-3 combines with J gene TRBJ2-3, with D perhaps TRBD1 or TRBD2 (5 bases each). This CDR3 comprises 13 residues. The V end lost 4 bases, the J end lost 5 bases, and 10 bases lay between the germline ends. Germline V gives CDR1 ENHRY, CDR2 SYGVKD. The CDR3 sequence: CAISGGFGDTQYF. The DNA for the CDR3 is TGTGCCATCAGTGGGGGGTTTGGAGATACGCAGTATTTT.

This clonotype was observed many times. This rearrangement joins TRBV5-1 to TRBJ1-1; D call uncertain. There are 17 residues in the CDR3. From germline, CDR1 is SGHRS and CDR2 YFSETQ. V shed 1 base and J shed 4 bases, with 20 bases lying between them. The CDR3 nucleotides read TGCGCCAGCAGCTTGAGTCTTCGGTCTGCGCGGCCCACTGAAGCTTTCTTT. This sequence encodes CASSLSLRSARPTEAFF.

The chain has TRBV2 and TRBJ2-4; 10 bases are a match to TRBD2. V lost 4 bases to trimming and J lost 4 bases; unmatched junction nucleotides: 4. This CDR3 has 15 residues. CDR1 is SNHLY and CDR2 is FYNNEI in the germline V gene. The CDR3 coding sequence is TGTGCCAGCAGTGGGACTAGCGGTGGAAAAAACATTCAGTACTTC. Amino acid sequence: CASSGTSGGKNIQYF.

This clonotype was seen a handful of times. The chain is built from TRBV6-2 or TRBV6-3 and TRBJ2-7; D uncertain. Germline lookup yields CDR1 MNHEY and CDR2 SVGEGT. The CDR3 runs 14 residues. The ends were cut back, 6 bases at V and 3 bases at J, with 15 bases in the middle. The CDR3 loop is CASRPVGRSYEQYF. The CDR3 DNA sequence: TGTGCCAGCAGACCAGTCGGGCGAAGCTACGAGCAGTACTTC.

This clonotype was counted ten times or more. The genes are TRBV10-3 and TRBJ2-7, with TRBD2 matching 7 bases. CDR1 is ENHRY, CDR2 SYGVKD, per germline. V shed 9 bases and J 3 bases; nucleotides not matched to a gene: 2. The CDR3 runs to 11 residues. CDR3 amino acids: CAIGTNYEQYF. DNA for the CDR3: TGTGCCATTGGGACTAACTACGAGCAGTACTTC.

The chain is built from TRBV10-3 and TRBJ2-3; 10 bases agree with TRBD2. Per the germline V gene, CDR1 is ENHRY and CDR2 is SYGVKD. The CDR3 loop spans 16 amino acids. V lost 2 bases to trimming and J lost 3 bases; unmatched junction nucleotides: 5. CDR3 sequence: CAISEQSGGATDTQYF. For the CDR3, the DNA is TGTGCCATCAGTGAGCAAAGCGGGGGGGCAACAGATACGCAGTATTTT.

The sample holds a few counts of this clonotype. CDR3: CATSTRTRSSYNEQFF. CDR3 in DNA: TGTGCCACCAGCACCAGGACTCGGAGCTCCTACAATGAGCAGTTCTTC. This chain links TRBV15 with TRBJ2-1, with TRBD2 as a possible D gene (5 bases). Germline lookup yields CDR1 LNHNV and CDR2 YYDKDF (reference sequence). The CDR3 is 16 residues long. Trimming left V 4 bases short and J 0 bases short, with 13 bases between.

The CDR3 DNA sequence: TGTGCCAGCGGGGCGGGAGGGCCCACAGATACGCAGTATTTT. Its protein product is CASGAGGPTDTQYF. V usage is TRBV7-3 and J usage is TRBJ2-3; 9 nucleotides align to TRBD2. Germline CDR1 is SGHTA and CDR2 is FQGTGA. V trimming: 8 bases; J trimming: 2 bases; junction bases outside the gene matches: 5. The CDR3 covers 14 residues.

The chain combines TRBV4-2 with TRBJ2-3; possibly TRBD2 for D (5 bases). The CDR3 consists of 18 residues. The germline V gene has CDR1 LGHNA and CDR2 YNFKEQ. V lost 0 bases and J 1 base, leaving 17 bases between the germline ends. The chain's CDR3 is CASSQDRGGGYGTDTQYF. In DNA, the CDR3 is TGTGCCAGCAGCCAAGATCGAGGAGGCGGTTACGGCACAGATACGCAGTATTTT.

The rearrangement links TRBV10-3 to TRBJ2-3, with D maybe TRBD2 (5 bases). Trimming removed 4 bases from V and 0 bases from J, with 14 bases in between. Germline lookup yields CDR1 ENHRY and CDR2 SYGVKD. There are 16 residues in the CDR3. CDR3: CAISGREHASTDTQYF. The CDR3 nucleotides read TGTGCCATCAGTGGCCGGGAACACGCTAGCACAGATACGCAGTATTTT.

This clonotype has more than one count but fewer than ten. The chain joins TRBV10-3 to TRBJ2-1; TRBD1 agrees at 9 bases. The CDR3 spans 15 residues. CDR1 and CDR2 (germline): ENHRY, SYGVKD. The V and J ends lost 7 bases and 4 bases, in that order; junction bases with no gene match: 8. The CDR3 spells CAITRGTGFYNEQFF. The CDR3, as DNA: TGTGCCATCACCAGAGGGACAGGGTTTTACAATGAGCAGTTCTTC.

In its sample, this clonotype was seen a few times. The chain recombines TRBV5-1 with TRBJ2-3; 10 bases line up with TRBD1. The V and J ends lost 2 bases and 5 bases, in that order; junction bases with no gene match: 11. CDR3 length: 17 amino acids. Germline V gene sequence: CDR1 SGHRS, CDR2 YFSETQ. The CDR3 spells CASSFRDRGRSVDTQYF. Here the CDR3 DNA reads TGCGCCAGCAGCTTCCGGGACAGGGGTCGCTCGGTAGATACGCAGTATTTT.